This TCR beta chain was captured by sequencing in a study of OX40 agonist ivuxolimab in advanced cancers. To note about this clone: Its antigen remains unknown.

This CDR3 has 14 residues. The trim removed 5 bases at V and 10 bases at J, leaving 13 bases unmatched. CDR1 and CDR2 from the germline V gene are MGHDK and SYGVNS. Study-wide findings and caveats: Partial responders dosed at 0.1-3.0 mg/kg displayed clonal expansion ranking among the lowest. Some nonresponders likewise displayed low normalized T-cell clonal expansion.

Some clones are missing from TCRdb's copy, which holds only in-frame ones; the method was immunoSEQ multiplex PCR. In the table there are 55,000 to 60,000 clones, 75% to 90% of which are singletons. People who had autoimmune disease history or systemic immunosuppression were excluded. The V and J genes are TRBV25-1 and TRBJ1-1, with TRBD1 identical over 7 bases. This receptor was obtained from an adult with an advanced solid tumor such as melanoma, head and neck, liver or kidney cancer. The starting material was CD4+ or CD8+ T cells sorted from blood, obtained in a trial of the OX40 agonist ivuxolimab. CDR3: CASSQNDRVEIAFF. CDR3 nucleotides: TGTGCCAGCAGTCAAAACGACAGGGTGGAAATAGCTTTCTTT. The full variable domain, in which reference TRBV25-1 and TRBJ1-1 provide the parts outside the CDR3, is EADIYQTPRYLVIGTGKKITLECSQTMGHDKMYWYQQDPGMELHLIHYSYGVNSTEKGDLSSESTVSRIRTEHFPLTLESARPSHTSQYLCASSQNDRVEIAFFGQGTRLTVV.